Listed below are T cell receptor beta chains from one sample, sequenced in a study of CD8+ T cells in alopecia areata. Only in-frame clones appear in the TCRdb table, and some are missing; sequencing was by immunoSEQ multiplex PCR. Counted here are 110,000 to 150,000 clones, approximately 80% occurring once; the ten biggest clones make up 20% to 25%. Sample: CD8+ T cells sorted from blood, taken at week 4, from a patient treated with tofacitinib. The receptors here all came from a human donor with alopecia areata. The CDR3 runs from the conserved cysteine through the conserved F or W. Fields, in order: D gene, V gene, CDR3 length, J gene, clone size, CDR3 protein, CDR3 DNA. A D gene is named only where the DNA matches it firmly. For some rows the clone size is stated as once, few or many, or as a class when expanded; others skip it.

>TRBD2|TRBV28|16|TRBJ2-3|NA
CASSPPVAGGTDTQYF
TGTGCCAGCAGTCCCCCAGTAGCGGGGGGCACAGATACGCAGTATTTT
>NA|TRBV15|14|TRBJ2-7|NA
CATSRDRVTYEQYF
TGTGCCACCAGCAGAGACAGGGTTACCTACGAGCAGTACTTC
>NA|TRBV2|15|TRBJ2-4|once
CASSDPRLAKNIQYF
TGTGCCAGCAGTGACCCCCGGCTAGCCAAAAACATTCAGTACTTC
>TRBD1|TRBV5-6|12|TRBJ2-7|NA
CASSWDRNEQYF
TGTGCCAGCAGCTGGGACAGAAACGAGCAGTACTTC
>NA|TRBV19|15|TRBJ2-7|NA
CASSLSDRQSYEQYF
TGTGCCAGTAGCCTATCTGACAGGCAGTCCTACGAGCAGTACTTC
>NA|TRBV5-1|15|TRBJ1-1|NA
CASSSTGPGRLEAFF
TGCGCCAGCAGCTCTACAGGGCCCGGAAGACTAGAAGCTTTCTTT
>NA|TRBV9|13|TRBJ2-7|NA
CASSPQAPYEQYF
TGTGCCAGCAGCCCCCAGGCCCCCTACGAGCAGTACTTC
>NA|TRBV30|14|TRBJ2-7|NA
CAWSATGSVYEQYF
TGTGCCTGGAGTGCTACGGGTTCTGTCTACGAGCAGTACTTC
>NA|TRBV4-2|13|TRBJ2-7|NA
CASRGPGDYEQYF
TGTGCCAGCAGAGGGCCAGGAGACTACGAGCAGTACTTC
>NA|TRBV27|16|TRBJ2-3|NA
CASSLSFGGYTDTQYF
TGTGCCAGCAGTTTATCTTTCGGGGGCTACACAGATACGCAGTATTTT
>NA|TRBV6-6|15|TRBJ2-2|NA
CASSYSKTGTGELFF
TGTGCCAGCAGTTACTCGAAAACAGGGACCGGGGAGCTGTTTTTT
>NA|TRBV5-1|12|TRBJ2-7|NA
CASSLAPDEQYF
TGCGCCAGCAGCTTGGCCCCGGACGAGCAGTACTTC
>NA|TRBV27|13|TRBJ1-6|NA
CASSLRGNSPLHF
TGTGCCAGCAGTTTACGCGGTAATTCACCCCTCCACTTT
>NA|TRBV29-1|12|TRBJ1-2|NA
CSVDGQLYGYTF
TGCAGCGTTGATGGGCAGCTTTATGGCTACACCTTC
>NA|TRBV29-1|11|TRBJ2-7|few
CSVEVAYEQYF
TGCAGCGTTGAAGTCGCCTACGAGCAGTACTTC
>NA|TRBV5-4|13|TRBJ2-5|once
CASSLGGQETQYF
TGTGCCAGCAGCTTGGGGGGCCAAGAGACCCAGTACTTC
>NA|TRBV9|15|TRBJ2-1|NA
CASSVAGGIYNEQFF
TGTGCCAGCAGCGTGGCCGGGGGCATTTACAATGAGCAGTTCTTC
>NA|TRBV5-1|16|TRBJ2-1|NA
CASSQEGGVSYNEQFF
TGCGCCAGCAGCCAGGAGGGCGGGGTCTCCTACAATGAGCAGTTCTTC
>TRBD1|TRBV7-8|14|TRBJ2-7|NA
CASSLRRTGDEQYF
TGTGCCAGCAGCTTAAGAAGGACAGGGGACGAGCAGTACTTC
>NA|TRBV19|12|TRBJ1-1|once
CASSMGASEAFF
TGTGCCAGTAGTATGGGGGCGTCAGAAGCTTTCTTT
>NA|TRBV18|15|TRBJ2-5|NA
CASSPPGRKQETQYF
TGTGCCAGCTCACCACCCGGGCGGAAGCAAGAGACCCAGTACTTC
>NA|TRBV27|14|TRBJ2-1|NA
CASSSRGTRNEQFF
TGTGCCAGCAGTTCAAGGGGTACTCGGAATGAGCAGTTCTTC
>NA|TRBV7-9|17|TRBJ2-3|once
CASSFLGPPKNTDTQYF
TGTGCCAGCAGCTTCCTCGGGCCTCCGAAAAACACAGATACGCAGTATTTT
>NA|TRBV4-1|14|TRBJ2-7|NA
CASSQGTAPHEQYF
TGCGCCAGCAGCCAAGGGACGGCGCCCCACGAGCAGTACTTC
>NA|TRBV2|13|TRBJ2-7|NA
CASSGWSSYEQYF
TGTGCCAGCAGTGGCTGGTCCTCCTACGAGCAGTACTTC
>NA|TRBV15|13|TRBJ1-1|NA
CATSVRMNTEAFF
TGTGCCACCAGTGTCAGAATGAACACTGAAGCTTTCTTT